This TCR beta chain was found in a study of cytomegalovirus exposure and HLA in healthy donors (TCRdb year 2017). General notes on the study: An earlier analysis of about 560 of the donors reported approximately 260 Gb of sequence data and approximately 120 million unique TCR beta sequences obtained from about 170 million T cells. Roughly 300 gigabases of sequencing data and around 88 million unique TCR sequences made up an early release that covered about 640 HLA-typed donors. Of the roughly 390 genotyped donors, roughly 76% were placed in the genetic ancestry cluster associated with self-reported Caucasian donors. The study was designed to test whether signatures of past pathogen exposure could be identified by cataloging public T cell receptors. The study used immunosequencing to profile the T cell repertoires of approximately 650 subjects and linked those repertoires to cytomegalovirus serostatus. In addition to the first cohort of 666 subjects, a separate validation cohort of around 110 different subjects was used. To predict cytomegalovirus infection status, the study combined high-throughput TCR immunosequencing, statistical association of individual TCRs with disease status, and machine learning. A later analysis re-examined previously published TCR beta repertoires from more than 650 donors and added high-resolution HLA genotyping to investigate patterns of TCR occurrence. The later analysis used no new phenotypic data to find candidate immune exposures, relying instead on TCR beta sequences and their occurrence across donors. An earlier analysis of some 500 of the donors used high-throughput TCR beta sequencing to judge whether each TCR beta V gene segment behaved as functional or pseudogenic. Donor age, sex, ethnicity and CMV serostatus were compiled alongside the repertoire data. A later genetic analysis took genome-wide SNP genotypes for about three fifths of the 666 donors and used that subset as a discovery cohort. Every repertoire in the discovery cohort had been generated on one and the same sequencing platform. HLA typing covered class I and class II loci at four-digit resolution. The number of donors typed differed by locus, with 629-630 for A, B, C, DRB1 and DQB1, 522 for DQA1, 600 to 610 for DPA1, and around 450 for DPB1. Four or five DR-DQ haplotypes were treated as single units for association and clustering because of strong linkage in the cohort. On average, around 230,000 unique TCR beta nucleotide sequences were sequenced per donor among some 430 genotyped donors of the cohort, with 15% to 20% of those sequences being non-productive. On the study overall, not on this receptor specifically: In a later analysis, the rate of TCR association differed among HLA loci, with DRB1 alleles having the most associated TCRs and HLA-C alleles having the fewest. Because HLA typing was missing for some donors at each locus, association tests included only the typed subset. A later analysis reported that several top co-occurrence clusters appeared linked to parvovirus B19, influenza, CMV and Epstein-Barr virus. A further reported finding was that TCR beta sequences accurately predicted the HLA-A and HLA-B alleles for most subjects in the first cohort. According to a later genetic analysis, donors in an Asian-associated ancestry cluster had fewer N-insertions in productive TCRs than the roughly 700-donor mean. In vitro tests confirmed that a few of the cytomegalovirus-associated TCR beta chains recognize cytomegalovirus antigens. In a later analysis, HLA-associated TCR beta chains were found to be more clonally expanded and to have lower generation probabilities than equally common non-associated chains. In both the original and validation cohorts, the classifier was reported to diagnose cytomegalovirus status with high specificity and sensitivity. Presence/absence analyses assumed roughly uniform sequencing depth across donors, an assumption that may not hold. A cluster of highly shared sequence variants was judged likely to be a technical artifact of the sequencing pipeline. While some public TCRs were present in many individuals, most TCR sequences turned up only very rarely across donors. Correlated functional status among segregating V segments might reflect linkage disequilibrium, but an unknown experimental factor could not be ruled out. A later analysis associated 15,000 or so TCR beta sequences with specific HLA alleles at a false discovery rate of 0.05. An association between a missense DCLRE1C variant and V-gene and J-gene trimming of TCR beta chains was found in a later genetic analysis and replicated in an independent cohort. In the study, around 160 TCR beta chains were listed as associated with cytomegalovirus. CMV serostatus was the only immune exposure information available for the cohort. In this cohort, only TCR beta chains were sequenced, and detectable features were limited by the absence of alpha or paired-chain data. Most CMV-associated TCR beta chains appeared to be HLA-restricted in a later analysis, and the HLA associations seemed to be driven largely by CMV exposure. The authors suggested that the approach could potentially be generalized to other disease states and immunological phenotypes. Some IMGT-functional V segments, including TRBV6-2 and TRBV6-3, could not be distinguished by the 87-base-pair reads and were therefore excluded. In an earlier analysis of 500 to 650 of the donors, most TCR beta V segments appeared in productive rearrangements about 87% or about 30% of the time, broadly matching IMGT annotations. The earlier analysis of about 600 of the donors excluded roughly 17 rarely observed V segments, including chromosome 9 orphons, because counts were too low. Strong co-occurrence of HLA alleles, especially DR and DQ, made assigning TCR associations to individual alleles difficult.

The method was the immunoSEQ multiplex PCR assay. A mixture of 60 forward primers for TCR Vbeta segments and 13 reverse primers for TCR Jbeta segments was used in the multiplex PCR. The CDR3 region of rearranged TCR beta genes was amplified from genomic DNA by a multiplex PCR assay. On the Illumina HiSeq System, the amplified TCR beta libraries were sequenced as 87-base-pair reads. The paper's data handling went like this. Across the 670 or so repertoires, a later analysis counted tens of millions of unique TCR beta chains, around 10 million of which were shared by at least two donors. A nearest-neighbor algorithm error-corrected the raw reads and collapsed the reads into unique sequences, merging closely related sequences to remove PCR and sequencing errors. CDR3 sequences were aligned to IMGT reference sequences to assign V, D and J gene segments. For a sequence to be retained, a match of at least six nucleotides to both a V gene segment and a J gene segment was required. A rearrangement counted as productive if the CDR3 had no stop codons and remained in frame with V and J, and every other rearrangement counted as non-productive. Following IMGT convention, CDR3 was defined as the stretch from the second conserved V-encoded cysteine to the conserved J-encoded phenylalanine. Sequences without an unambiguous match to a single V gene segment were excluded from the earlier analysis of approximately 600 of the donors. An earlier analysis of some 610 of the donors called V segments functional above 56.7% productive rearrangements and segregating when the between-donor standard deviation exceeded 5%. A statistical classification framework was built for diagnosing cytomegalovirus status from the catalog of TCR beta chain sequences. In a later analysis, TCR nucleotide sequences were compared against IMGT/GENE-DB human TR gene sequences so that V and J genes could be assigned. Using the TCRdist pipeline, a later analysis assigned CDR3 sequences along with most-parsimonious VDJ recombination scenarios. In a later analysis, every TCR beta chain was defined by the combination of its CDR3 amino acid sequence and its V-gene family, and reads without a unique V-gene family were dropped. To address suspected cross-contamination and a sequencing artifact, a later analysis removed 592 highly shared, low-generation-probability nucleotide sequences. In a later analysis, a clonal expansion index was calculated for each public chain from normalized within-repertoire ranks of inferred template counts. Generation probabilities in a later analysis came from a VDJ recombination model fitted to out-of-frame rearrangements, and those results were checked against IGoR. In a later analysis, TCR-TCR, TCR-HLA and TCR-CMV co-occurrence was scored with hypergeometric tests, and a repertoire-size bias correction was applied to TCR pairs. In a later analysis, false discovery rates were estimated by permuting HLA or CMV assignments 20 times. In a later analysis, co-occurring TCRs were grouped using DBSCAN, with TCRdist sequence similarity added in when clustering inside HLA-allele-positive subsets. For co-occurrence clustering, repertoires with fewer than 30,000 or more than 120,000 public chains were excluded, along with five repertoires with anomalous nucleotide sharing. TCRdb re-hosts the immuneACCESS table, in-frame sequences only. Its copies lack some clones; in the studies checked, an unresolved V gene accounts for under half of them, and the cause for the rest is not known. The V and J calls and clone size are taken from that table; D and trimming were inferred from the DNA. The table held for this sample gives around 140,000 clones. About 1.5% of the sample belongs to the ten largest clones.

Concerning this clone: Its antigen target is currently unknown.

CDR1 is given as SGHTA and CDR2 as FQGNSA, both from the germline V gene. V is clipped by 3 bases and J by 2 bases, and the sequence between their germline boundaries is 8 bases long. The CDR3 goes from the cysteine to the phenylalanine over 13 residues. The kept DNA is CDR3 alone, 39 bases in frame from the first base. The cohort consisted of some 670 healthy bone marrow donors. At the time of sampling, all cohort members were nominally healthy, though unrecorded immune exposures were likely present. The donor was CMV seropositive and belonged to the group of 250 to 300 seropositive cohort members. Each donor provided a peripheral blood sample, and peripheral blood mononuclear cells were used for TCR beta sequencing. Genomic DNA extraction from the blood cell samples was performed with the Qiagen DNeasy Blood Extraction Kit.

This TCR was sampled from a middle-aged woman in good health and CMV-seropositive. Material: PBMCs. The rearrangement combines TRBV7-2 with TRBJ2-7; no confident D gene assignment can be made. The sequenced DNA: TGTGCCAGCAGCTTTCCTGCTACCTACGAGCAGTACTTC. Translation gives CASSFPATYEQYF. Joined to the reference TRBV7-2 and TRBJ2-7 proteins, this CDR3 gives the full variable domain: GAGVSQSPSNKVTEKGKDVELRCDPISGHTALYWYRQSLGQGLEFLIYFQGNSAPDKSGLPSDRFSAERTGGSVSTLTIQRTQQEDSAVYLCASSFPATYEQYFGPGTRLTVT.